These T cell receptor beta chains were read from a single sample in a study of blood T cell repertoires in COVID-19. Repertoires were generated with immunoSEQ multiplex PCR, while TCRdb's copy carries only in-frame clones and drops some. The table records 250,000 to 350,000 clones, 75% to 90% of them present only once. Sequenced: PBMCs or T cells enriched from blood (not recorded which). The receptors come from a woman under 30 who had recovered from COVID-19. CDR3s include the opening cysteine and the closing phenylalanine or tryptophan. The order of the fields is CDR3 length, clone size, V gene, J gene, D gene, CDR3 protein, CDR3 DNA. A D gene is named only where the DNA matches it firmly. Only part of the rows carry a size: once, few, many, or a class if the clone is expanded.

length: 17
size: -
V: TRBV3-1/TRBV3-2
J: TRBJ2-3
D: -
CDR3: CASSQALAVYFPDTQYF
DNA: TGTGCCAGCAGCCAAGCTCTCGCAGTGTATTTCCCAGATACGCAGTATTTT

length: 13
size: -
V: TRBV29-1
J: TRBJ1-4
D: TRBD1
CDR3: CSVGTGRNEKLFF
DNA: TGCAGCGTTGGGACAGGGCGTAATGAAAAACTGTTTTTT

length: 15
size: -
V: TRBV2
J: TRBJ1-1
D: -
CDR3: CASSEQGEVGTEAFF
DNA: TGTGCCAGCAGTGAACAGGGCGAGGTGGGCACTGAAGCTTTCTTT

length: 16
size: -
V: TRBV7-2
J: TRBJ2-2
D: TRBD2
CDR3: CASSSRKRGAFGELFF
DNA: TGTGCCAGCAGCTCTAGGAAGCGGGGGGCTTTCGGGGAGCTGTTTTTT

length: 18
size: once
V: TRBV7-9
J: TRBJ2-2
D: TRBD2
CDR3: CASSQPTSGGLDTGELFF
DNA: TGTGCCAGCAGCCAACCGACTAGCGGGGGCCTAGACACCGGGGAGCTGTTTTTT

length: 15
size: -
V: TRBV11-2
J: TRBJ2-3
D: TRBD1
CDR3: CASSRTGIGTDTQYF
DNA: TGTGCCAGCAGCCGGACAGGGATCGGGACAGATACGCAGTATTTT

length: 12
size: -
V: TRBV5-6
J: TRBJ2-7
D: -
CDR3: CASSLNLYEQYF
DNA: TGTGCCAGCAGCTTGAACCTATACGAGCAGTACTTC

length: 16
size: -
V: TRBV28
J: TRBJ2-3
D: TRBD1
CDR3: CASSSPPGQRTDTQYF
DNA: TGTGCCAGCAGTTCACCCCCGGGACAGCGCACAGATACGCAGTATTTT

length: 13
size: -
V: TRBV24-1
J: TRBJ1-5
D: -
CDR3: CATSVASNQPQHF
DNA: TGTGCCACCAGTGTCGCGAGCAATCAGCCCCAGCATTTT

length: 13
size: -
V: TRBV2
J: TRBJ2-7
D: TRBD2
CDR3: CASLAGGPYEQYF
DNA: TGTGCCAGCCTAGCGGGGGGGCCATACGAGCAGTACTTC

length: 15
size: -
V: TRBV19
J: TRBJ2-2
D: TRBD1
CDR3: CASSTSTGIPGELFF
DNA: TGTGCCAGTAGTACCTCGACAGGGATCCCCGGGGAGCTGTTTTTT

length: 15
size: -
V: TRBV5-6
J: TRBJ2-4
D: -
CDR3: CASSFRTVSKNIQYF
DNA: TGTGCCAGCAGCTTCCGGACAGTCTCCAAAAACATTCAGTACTTC

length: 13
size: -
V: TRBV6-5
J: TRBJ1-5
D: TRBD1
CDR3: CAGNRDRGQPQHF
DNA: TGTGCCGGGAACCGGGACAGGGGGCAGCCCCAGCATTTT

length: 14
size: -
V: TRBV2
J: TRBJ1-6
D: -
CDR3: CASAPRSYNSPLHF
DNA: TGTGCCAGCGCTCCCCGGTCCTATAATTCACCCCTCCACTTT

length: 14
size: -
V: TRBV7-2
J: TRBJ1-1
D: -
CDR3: CASSFWTKNTEAFF
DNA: TGTGCCAGCAGCTTCTGGACAAAGAACACTGAAGCTTTCTTT

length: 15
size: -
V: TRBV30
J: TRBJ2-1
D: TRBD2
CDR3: CAWSKLAGSYNEQFF
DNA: TGTGCCTGGAGCAAACTAGCGGGGAGTTACAATGAGCAGTTCTTC

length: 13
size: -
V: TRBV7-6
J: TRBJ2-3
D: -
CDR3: CASSLVITDTQYF
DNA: TGTGCCAGCAGCTTAGTCATCACAGATACGCAGTATTTT

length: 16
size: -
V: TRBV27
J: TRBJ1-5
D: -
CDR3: CASSPHRGSSNQPQHF
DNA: TGTGCCAGCAGTCCCCACCGTGGGAGTAGCAATCAGCCCCAGCATTTT

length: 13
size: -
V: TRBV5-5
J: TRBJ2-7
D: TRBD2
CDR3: CASSFSGGYEQYF
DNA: TGTGCCAGCAGCTTTAGCGGGGGCTACGAGCAGTACTTC

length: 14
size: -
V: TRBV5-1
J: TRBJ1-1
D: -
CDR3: CASSFLGANTEAFF
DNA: TGCGCCAGCAGCTTTTTGGGAGCGAACACTGAAGCTTTCTTT

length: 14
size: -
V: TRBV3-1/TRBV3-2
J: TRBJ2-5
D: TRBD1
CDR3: CASSRDRGMKTQYF
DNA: TGTGCCAGCAGCCGGGACAGGGGGATGAAGACCCAGTACTTC

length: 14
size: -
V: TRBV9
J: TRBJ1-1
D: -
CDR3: CASSVVEGFTEAFF
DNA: TGTGCCAGCAGCGTGGTAGAGGGATTCACTGAAGCTTTCTTT

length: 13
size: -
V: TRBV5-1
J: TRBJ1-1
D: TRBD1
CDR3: CASSSRGDTEAFF
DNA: TGCGCCAGCAGCTCCAGGGGGGACACTGAAGCTTTCTTT

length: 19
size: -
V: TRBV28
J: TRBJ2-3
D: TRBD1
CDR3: CASSPIQGALASSTDTQYF
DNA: TGTGCCAGCAGTCCGATACAGGGGGCCCTAGCCTCTAGCACAGATACGCAGTATTTT

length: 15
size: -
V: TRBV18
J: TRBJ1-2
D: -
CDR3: CASSRGGEEGNGYTF
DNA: TGTGCCAGCTCCCGGGGGGGGGAAGAAGGGAATGGCTACACCTTC

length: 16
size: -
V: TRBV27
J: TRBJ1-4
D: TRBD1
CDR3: CASSADPTGEKEKLFF
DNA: TGTGCCAGCAGTGCCGACCCGACAGGGGAAAAAGAAAAACTGTTTTTT

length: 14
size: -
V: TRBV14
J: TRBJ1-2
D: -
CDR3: CASSQWQRIDGYTF
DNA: TGTGCCAGCAGCCAGTGGCAGCGCATCGACGGCTACACCTTC

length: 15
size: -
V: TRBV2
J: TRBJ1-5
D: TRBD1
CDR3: CASSGNRGSNQPQHF
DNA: TGTGCCAGCAGTGGGAACAGGGGGAGCAATCAGCCCCAGCATTTT

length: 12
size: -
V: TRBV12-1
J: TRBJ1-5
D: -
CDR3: CASSFFNQPQHF
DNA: TGTGCCAGCAGCTTCTTTAATCAGCCCCAGCATTTT